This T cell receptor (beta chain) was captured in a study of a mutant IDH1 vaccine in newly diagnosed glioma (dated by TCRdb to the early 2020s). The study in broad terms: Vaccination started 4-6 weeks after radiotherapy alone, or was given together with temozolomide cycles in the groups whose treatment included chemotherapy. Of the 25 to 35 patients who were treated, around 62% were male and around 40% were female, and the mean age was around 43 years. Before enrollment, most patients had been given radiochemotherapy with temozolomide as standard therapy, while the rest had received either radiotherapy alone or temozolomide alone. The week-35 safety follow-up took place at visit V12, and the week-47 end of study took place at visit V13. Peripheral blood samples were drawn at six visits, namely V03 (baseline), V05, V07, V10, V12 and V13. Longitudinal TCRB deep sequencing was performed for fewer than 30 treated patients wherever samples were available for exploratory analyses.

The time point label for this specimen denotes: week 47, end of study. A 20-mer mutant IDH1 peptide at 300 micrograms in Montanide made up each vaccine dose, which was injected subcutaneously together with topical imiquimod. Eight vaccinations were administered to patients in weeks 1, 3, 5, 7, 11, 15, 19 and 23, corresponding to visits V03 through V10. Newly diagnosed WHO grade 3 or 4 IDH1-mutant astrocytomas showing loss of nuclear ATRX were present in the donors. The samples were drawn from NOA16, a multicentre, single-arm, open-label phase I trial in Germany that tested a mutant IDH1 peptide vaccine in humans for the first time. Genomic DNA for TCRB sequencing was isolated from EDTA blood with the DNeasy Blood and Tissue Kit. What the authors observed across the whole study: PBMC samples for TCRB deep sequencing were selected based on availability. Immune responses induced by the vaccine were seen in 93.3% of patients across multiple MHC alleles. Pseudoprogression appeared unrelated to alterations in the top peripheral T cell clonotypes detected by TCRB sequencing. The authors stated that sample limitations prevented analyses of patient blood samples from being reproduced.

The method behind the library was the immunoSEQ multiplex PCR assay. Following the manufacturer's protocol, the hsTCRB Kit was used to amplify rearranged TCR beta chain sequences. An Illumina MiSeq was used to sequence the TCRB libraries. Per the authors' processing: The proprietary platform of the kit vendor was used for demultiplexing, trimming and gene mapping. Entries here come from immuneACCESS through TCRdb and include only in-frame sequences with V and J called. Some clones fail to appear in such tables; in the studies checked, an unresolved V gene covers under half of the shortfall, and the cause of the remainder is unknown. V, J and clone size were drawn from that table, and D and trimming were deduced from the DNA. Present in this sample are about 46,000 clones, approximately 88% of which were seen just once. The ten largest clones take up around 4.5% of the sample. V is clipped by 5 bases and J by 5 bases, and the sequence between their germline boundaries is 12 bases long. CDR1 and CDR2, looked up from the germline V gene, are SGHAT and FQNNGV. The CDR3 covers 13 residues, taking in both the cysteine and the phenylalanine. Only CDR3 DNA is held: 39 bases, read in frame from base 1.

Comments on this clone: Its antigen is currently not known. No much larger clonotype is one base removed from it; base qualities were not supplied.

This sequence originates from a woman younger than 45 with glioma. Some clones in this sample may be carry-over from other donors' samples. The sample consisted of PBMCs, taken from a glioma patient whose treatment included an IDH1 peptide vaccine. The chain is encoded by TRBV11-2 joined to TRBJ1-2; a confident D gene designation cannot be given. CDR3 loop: CASSPRIGYGYTF. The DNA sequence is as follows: TGTGCCAGCAGCCCGAGAATAGGGTATGGCTACACCTTC.